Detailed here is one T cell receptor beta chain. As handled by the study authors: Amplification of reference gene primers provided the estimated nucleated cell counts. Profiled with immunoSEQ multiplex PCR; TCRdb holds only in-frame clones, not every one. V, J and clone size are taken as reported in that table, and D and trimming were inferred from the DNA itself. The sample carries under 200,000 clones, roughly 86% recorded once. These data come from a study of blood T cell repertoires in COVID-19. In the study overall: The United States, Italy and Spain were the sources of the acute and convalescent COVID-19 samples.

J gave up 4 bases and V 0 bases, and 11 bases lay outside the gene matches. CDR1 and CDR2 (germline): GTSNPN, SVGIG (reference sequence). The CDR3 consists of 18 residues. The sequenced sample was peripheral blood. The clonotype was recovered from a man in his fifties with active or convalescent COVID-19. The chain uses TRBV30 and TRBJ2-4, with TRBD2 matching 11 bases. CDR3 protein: CAWSVRVGTSGPKNIQYF. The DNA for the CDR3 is TGTGCCTGGAGTGTAAGGGTTGGGACTAGCGGTCCAAAAAACATTCAGTACTTC.